Here is one T cell receptor (beta chain) with its context. This entry is derived from a study of PD-L1 blockade in urothelial cancer. Sequencing was performed with immunoSEQ multiplex PCR; in TCRdb, only in-frame clones are kept and a portion is missing. The profile shows around 66,000 clones, more than 80% of them singletons. The time point was: pretreatment peripheral blood. The sample in question was PBMCs, obtained around atezolizumab (anti-PD-L1) treatment. The receptor comes from a man between 70 and 80 years old with urothelial cancer.

CDR3 in DNA: TGTGCCAGCAGCGGGGGGAACCTCCTATACAATGAGCAGTTCTTC. Protein: CASSGGNLLYNEQFF. V usage is TRBV27 and J usage is TRBJ2-1; TRBD2 matches 7 bases. CDR1 is MNHEY, CDR2 SMNVEV, per germline (reference sequence). The CDR3 loop spans 15 amino acids. The trim removed 6 bases at V and 4 bases at J, leaving 9 bases unmatched.